This TCR beta chain was documented in a study of CD8 T cells in ankylosing spondylitis. This CDR3 has 14 residues. Germline CDR1 reads SGHRS; CDR2 reads YFSETQ. The V segment lost 2 bases and the J segment 8 bases; nucleotides outside the gene matches: 7. This clonotype was recorded many times. Its antigen is not identified. Overall study findings and caveats: Ankylosing spondylitis blood appeared to carry a characteristic TCR beta motif of roughly eight highly homologous variants.

It was by quantitative 5'-RACE with molecular barcodes that TCR beta libraries were made. Via MiXCR, TCRdb re-called the 5' RACE reads, giving one row per CDR3 protein. The data contain tens of thousands of distinct CDR3 sequences, roughly 11% of them singletons. Specimen: blood, either unsorted or a sorted T cell fraction (not recorded which). The receptor was isolated from a male donor with ankylosing spondylitis or in good health (not recorded which). This chain links TRBV5-1 with TRBJ2-1, with 7 bases matching TRBD2. CDR3 coding DNA: TGCGCCAGCAGCTTAGGACTAGGTTTCTATGAGCAGTTCTTC. Translated, it gives CASSLGLGFYEQFF.